This T cell receptor (beta chain) was captured by sequencing in a study of PD-1 blockade in classical Hodgkin lymphoma (dated by TCRdb to the early 2020s). Regarding the study in general: Nivolumab dosing was 3 mg/kg intravenously every 2 weeks, continuing until either disease progression or unacceptable toxicity. To define a peripheral blood immune signature of response to PD-1 blockade in classical Hodgkin lymphoma, the study combined TCR beta sequencing with CyTOF. Study-wide findings and limitations: A significant rise by C4D1 was seen in CD4+ but not CD8+ TCR diversity (p=0.0027 vs p=0.16), with the rise being most apparent in complete responders (p=0.02). Among trial patients, those achieving complete response had baseline diversity similar to that of newly diagnosed patients, while diversity was significantly lower in partial responders and progressors. Only a single clinical trial cohort was studied, and what caused the repertoire differences, possibly disease activity or prior therapy, remained undefined. Lower diversity was observed in patients in whom nivolumab was started less than 1 year after ASCT, and these patients were excluded from later analyses so that confounding by immune reconstitution would be avoided. Baseline TCR diversity was reported to be lower in newly diagnosed patients than in healthy donors, and even lower in relapsed/refractory patients.

CDR1 is given as WSHSY and CDR2 as SAAADI, both from the germline V gene. CDR3 length: 14 amino acids, cysteine to phenylalanine. Only the CDR3 part of the read is kept: 42 bases, read in frame from the first base. V is trimmed back by 6 bases and J by 4 bases, and the junction contains 6 bases that no gene match accounts for. The meaning of the sample's time point label: cycle 1 day 1 (C1D1), immediately before nivolumab initiation. All trial patients had relapsed after autologous stem cell transplantation, with cohorts A, B and C differing in prior brentuximab vedotin exposure. Using a Miltenyi CD8+ T cell isolation kit, CD8+ T cells were purified from thawed PBMCs through magnetic negative selection. The trial cohort comprised 56 patients with relapsed/refractory classical Hodgkin lymphoma whose best overall responses were complete response, partial response or progressive disease. Single-agent nivolumab was administered to trial patients in the multi-cohort phase II CheckMate 205 trial. Best overall response was determined by an independent review committee according to the 2007 International Working Group response criteria. Trial PBMCs were collected just before the start of nivolumab (C1D1) and during therapy at cycle 2 day 1 and cycle 4 day 1. Peripheral blood was collected in 8 mL Vacutainer Cell Preparation Tubes, from which PBMCs were isolated by centrifugation and then cryopreserved. Purified CD4+ and CD8+ fractions were prepared only for cases with an additional available PBMC sample. Magnetically labelled cells were depleted on LS columns in a quadroMACS separator, and the flow-through was collected as the purified fraction.

The Qiagen DNeasy kit was used to extract genomic DNA both from unsorted PBMCs and from the negatively selected CD4+ and CD8+ fractions. Using primers that anneal to V and J segments, immunoSEQ multiplex PCR amplified the TCR beta CDR3 regions. A synthetic immune receptor repertoire was used to minimize amplification bias, and any residual bias was removed computationally once sequencing was done. As for the original processing: Repertoire diversity was quantified as the Shannon entropy index using custom Python scripts. Unsorted, CD4+ and CD8+ repertoires were examined separately, except in combined analyses, for which CD4+ and CD8+ sequences were merged in silico. Clonal expansion was defined as a frequency increase of at least 2-fold after treatment compared with C1D1, and clones undetected at baseline were assigned a pseudocount of 0.5. Clones with 0 or 1 copy at C1D1 were classified as singleton clones, and clones with 2 or more copies were classified as non-singleton clones. Clones expanded in unsorted samples were annotated as CD4+, CD8+ or unknown by matching protein sequences in sorted samples from the same patient. Wilcoxon tests were applied to paired samples to test diversity changes from C1D1 to C4D1. Held by TCRdb, this immuneACCESS table contains in-frame sequences only and omits some clones. Under half of the omission traces to an unresolved V gene where checked; the cause of the rest is unknown. That table furnishes V, J and clone size, whereas the DNA furnished D and trimming. Within this sample are about 27,000 clones, with 85% to 90% of them counted one time only. In total, the top ten clones hold roughly 6.3% of the sample.

Notes on this clone: No antigen is known for it. Per-base quality was not reported, and no clone a single base away is much larger than it.

This sequence uses TRBV10-2 and TRBJ1-5, with 7 junctional bases fitting TRBD1. The sample consisted of CD8+ T cells from blood, taken at baseline. This sequence originates from a human donor with classical Hodgkin lymphoma. The nucleotide sequence is TGCGCCAGCAGGATAAAGGGGGCGAATCAGCCCCAGCATTTT. This sequence encodes CASRIKGANQPQHF.